These T cell receptor beta chains were read from a single sample in a study of blood T cell repertoires in COVID-19. Sequencing was performed with immunoSEQ multiplex PCR; in TCRdb, only in-frame clones are kept and a portion is missing. The sample has 200,000 to 250,000 clones; approximately 80% are singletons. The sample taken for sequencing was PBMCs or T cells enriched from blood (not recorded which). These receptors were taken from a woman between 40 and 50 years old with acute COVID-19. Both conserved end residues are part of each CDR3. The D gene is left open where the match is weak. Part of the rows lack a size; the others show once, few, many or a class for expanded clones.

size | J | D | V | DNA | CDR3
NA | TRBJ1-5 | TRBD1 | TRBV6-6 | TGTGCCAGCAGTCCGACGGGACAGGGAAGTCAGCCCCAGCATTTT | CASSPTGQGSQPQHF
NA | TRBJ1-3 | NA | TRBV7-6 | TGTGCCAGCAGCTCCCCTGGGCTGGACTCTGGAAACACCATATATTTT | CASSSPGLDSGNTIYF
NA | TRBJ2-7 | NA | TRBV4-3 | TGCGCCAGCAGCCAAGATTACGGGGAAGCGACCTACGAGCAGTACTTC | CASSQDYGEATYEQYF
NA | TRBJ2-7 | TRBD2 | TRBV15 | TGTGCCACCAGCAGAGATACTAGCGGGTTCTACGAGCAGTACTTC | CATSRDTSGFYEQYF
once | TRBJ1-5 | NA | TRBV5-6 | TGTGCCAGCAGCTTGAGGGGTTGGAGTAGCAATCAGCCCCAGCATTTT | CASSLRGWSSNQPQHF
few | TRBJ2-1 | TRBD2 | TRBV27 | TGTGCCAGCAGTATGTTCCCATCCGTAGCGGGCTCCTACAATGAGCAGTTCTTC | CASSMFPSVAGSYNEQFF
NA | TRBJ2-5 | NA | TRBV18 | TGTGCCAGCTCACCACAAGGAACAGGGAGGGGAGAGACCCAGTACTTC | CASSPQGTGRGETQYF
NA | TRBJ2-3 | TRBD2 | TRBV19 | TGTGCCAGTAGTGTGACTAGCGGGAGCGCAGATACGCAGTATTTT | CASSVTSGSADTQYF
NA | TRBJ1-5 | TRBD1 | TRBV27 | TGTGCCAGCAGTTCCGTCGGACAGGGGCGGCCCCAGCATTTT | CASSSVGQGRPQHF
NA | TRBJ1-3 | TRBD1 | TRBV18 | TGTGCCAGCTCCCGGGGACAGGACTCTGGAAACACCATATATTTT | CASSRGQDSGNTIYF
NA | TRBJ1-1 | NA | TRBV5-1 | TGCGCCAGCAGCTTGACAGGAGACTTGACTGAAGCTTTCTTT | CASSLTGDLTEAFF
NA | TRBJ2-3 | NA | TRBV24-1 | TGTGCCACCAGTGAGCAGGGCCCAGATACGCAGTATTTT | CATSEQGPDTQYF
few | TRBJ2-5 | NA | TRBV7-9 | TGTGCCAGCAGCGAGGGAGGGGGGTTTGAGACCCAGTACTTC | CASSEGGGFETQYF
NA | TRBJ2-5 | TRBD2 | TRBV7-2 | TGTGCCAGCAGCCCGGGGTTGGGAGCGGGGGGTAAAGAGACCCAGTACTTC | CASSPGLGAGGKETQYF
NA | TRBJ2-7 | TRBD2 | TRBV3-1/TRBV3-2 | TGTGCCAGCAGCCTCAGGGGACTAGGGGACTACGAGCAGTACTTC | CASSLRGLGDYEQYF
NA | TRBJ1-5 | NA | TRBV2 | TGTGCCAGCAGTGAAGTAGAGCAAAATCAGCCCCAGCATTTT | CASSEVEQNQPQHF
NA | TRBJ2-5 | NA | TRBV3-1/TRBV3-2 | TGTGCCAGCAGCCCCCGAAGTGGCGGGACCTGGGAGACCCAGTACTTC | CASSPRSGGTWETQYF
NA | TRBJ1-2 | NA | TRBV30 | TGTGCCTGGACTAATCCTCCCCCCTATGGCTACACCTTC | CAWTNPPPYGYTF
NA | TRBJ1-3 | TRBD1 | TRBV30 | TGTGCCTGGAGGGCTGGGACAGGATCTTGGAACACCATATATTTT | CAWRAGTGSWNTIYF
NA | TRBJ1-5 | NA | TRBV18 | TGTGCCAGCTCACCAGAGTTCAATCAGCCCCAGCATTTT | CASSPEFNQPQHF
NA | TRBJ2-1 | TRBD2 | TRBV4-2 | TGTGCCAGCAGCCAGCAGGGGACTAGCGCCTACAATGAGCAGTTCTTC | CASSQQGTSAYNEQFF
NA | TRBJ2-3 | TRBD2 | TRBV10-3 | TGTGCCACCAAAGAAGGGAGGGCAGAAACAGATACGCAGTATTTT | CATKEGRAETDTQYF
NA | TRBJ2-5 | TRBD2 | TRBV3-1/TRBV3-2 | TGTGCCAGCAGCCAAGAAAGGAGCGGGAGGGGGGAGACCCAGTACTTC | CASSQERSGRGETQYF
NA | TRBJ1-6 | NA | TRBV28 | TGTGCCAGCAGTTTATCCAGGCGCCTTAATTCACCCCTCCACTTT | CASSLSRRLNSPLHF
NA | TRBJ1-4 | TRBD1 | TRBV7-2 | TGTGCCAGCAGCTTAGCCAGGGGGACAGGCTTTAATGAAAAACTGTTTTTT | CASSLARGTGFNEKLFF
once | TRBJ2-2 | TRBD1 | TRBV4-1 | TGCGCCAGCAGCCGAGGGGGCCCCGGGGAGCTGTTTTTT | CASSRGGPGELFF
NA | TRBJ1-6 | TRBD1 | TRBV7-8 | TGTGCCAGCAGCTTAGGAGGGACAGGGGTTCGTGGGTCCTATAATTCACCCCTCCACTTT | CASSLGGTGVRGSYNSPLHF
NA | TRBJ2-1 | NA | TRBV7-6 | TGTGCCAGCAGCCCCTCCTCGACAACCTACAATGAGCAGTTCTTC | CASSPSSTTYNEQFF
NA | TRBJ1-1 | NA | TRBV6-5 | TGTGCCAGCAGTCCTCGTTGGGGCGGGAGCGAAGCTTTCTTT | CASSPRWGGSEAFF
few | TRBJ2-5 | NA | TRBV28 | TGTGCCAGCAGTTTATACGACAACCAAGAGACCCAGTACTTC | CASSLYDNQETQYF
NA | TRBJ1-2 | TRBD1 | TRBV9 | TGTGCCAGCAGCGTAGGGTCCCTCCGGGACAGGCGCTCGTTTGGCCGCTACACCTTC | CASSVGSLRDRRSFGRYTF
NA | TRBJ2-7 | NA | TRBV5-6 | TGTGCCAGCAGCTTGAGAGGCACGAACGAGCAGTACTTC | CASSLRGTNEQYF
NA | TRBJ2-3 | NA | TRBV19 | TGTGCCAGTAGTGTTTACAGGGCTGGCACAGATACGCAGTATTTT | CASSVYRAGTDTQYF
once | TRBJ2-3 | TRBD2 | TRBV3-1/TRBV3-2 | TGTGCCAGCAGCCAAGTGACTAGCGGGAGGGCCCCCGTGCAGTATTTT | CASSQVTSGRAPVQYF
NA | TRBJ2-5 | TRBD2 | TRBV6-2/TRBV6-3 | TGTGCCAGCAGTTCCTCGACTAGCGGGGGAACCCAAGAGACCCAGTACTTC | CASSSSTSGGTQETQYF
NA | TRBJ2-7 | TRBD2 | TRBV30 | TGTGCCTGGAGTGGCCTAGGGACTAACTCGCTTTACTTC | CAWSGLGTNSLYF
NA | TRBJ2-5 | TRBD2 | TRBV20-1 | TGCAGTGCTAGTAAGGGACTAGCGGAAGAGACCCAGTACTTC | CSASKGLAEETQYF
many | TRBJ2-1 | TRBD2 | TRBV25-1 | TGTGCCAGCAGCGGACTTCTTCCGGGACTAGCGGGAGAGGATGAGCAGTTCTTC | CASSGLLPGLAGEDEQFF
NA | TRBJ2-3 | TRBD2 | TRBV3-1/TRBV3-2 | TGTGCCAGCAGCCAAGAAGCGGGGGGGCTTTTTGCGCAGTATTTT | CASSQEAGGLFAQYF
once | TRBJ1-1 | TRBD1 | TRBV19 | TGTGCCAGTAGCTGGACAGGGATGAACACTGAAGCTTTCTTT | CASSWTGMNTEAFF